This T cell receptor (beta chain) was sequenced during a study of T cell responses to AZD1222 COVID-19 vaccine. Worth noting for this clone: Its antigen is as yet unknown.

V trimming: 4 bases; J trimming: 4 bases; junction bases outside the gene matches: 4. The germline V gene encodes CDR1 SGHDN and CDR2 FVKESK. The CDR3 runs to 16 residues. Study-level points and caveats: Among the donors, most were white British and more were female, and clonal diversity was possibly underestimated. Only five or six individuals given AZD1222 were seropositive at baseline. Sampled repertoires all dated from after the peak T cell response. With two AZD1222 doses given, Spike-specific TCR breadth and depth both rose.

Clones were read by immunoSEQ multiplex PCR, and TCRdb kept only the in-frame ones, dropping some. The sample lists about 190,000 clones, approximately 90% seen once, with 0.99% in the top ten. The chain employs TRBV14 and TRBJ1-6, with 10 bases identical to TRBD1. The source is an adult in good health. The source material was peripheral blood, sampled on day 0 of AZD1222 vaccination. The chain's CDR3 is CASSPTGGNYNSPLHF. CDR3 nucleotide sequence: TGTGCCAGCAGCCCGACAGGGGGCAATTATAATTCACCCCTCCACTTT.